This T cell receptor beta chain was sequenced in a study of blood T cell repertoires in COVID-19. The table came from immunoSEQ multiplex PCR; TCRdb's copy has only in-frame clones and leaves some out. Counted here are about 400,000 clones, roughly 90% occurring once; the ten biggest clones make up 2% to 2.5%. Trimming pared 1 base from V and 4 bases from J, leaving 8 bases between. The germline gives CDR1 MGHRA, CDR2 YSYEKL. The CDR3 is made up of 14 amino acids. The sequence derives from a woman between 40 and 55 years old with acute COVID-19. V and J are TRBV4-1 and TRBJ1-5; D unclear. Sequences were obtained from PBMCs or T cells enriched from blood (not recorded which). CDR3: CASSQAGRNQPQHF. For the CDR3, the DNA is TGCGCCAGCAGCCAAGCGGGGAGGAATCAGCCCCAGCATTTT.